Listed here are 10 T cell receptor beta chains from one sample, sequenced in a study of cytomegalovirus exposure and HLA in healthy donors. The PCR employed 60 Vbeta primers together with 13 Jbeta primers. The repertoire was sequenced with immunoSEQ multiplex PCR; TCRdb's copy has only in-frame clones and lacks some. The data contain under 200,000 clones, more than 80% of them seen just once; the ten biggest clones take up about 2.1%. Sequencing input: PBMCs. These TCRs come from a woman between 18 and 29 years old in good health and CMV-seronegative.

The V gene is TRBV28, the J gene TRBJ1-1, with a weak D call TRBD1 (5 bases). V dropped 3 bases and J dropped 1 base, with 9 bases sitting between them. This CDR3 has 14 residues. Germline CDR1 reads MDHEN; CDR2 reads SYDVKM. The CDR3 here is CASSFAGGNTEAFF. As DNA, the CDR3 is TGTGCCAGCAGTTTTGCCGGGGGGAACACTGAAGCTTTCTTT.

The V and J genes are TRBV19 and TRBJ1-6; the D gene is possibly TRBD1 (6 bases). The CDR3 sequence is 12 residues long. Germline V lookup: CDR1 LNHDA, CDR2 SQIVND (reference sequence). CDR3 in amino acids: CATGTGNSPLHF. For the CDR3, the DNA is TGTGCGACCGGAACAGGGAATTCACCCCTCCACTTT.

This chain links TRBV5-1 with TRBJ2-2; 7 bases agree with TRBD1. The germline V gene encodes CDR1 SGHRS and CDR2 YFSETQ. With 4 bases clipped from V and 7 bases from J, the junction kept 4 bases outside the gene matches. CDR3 length: 13 amino acids. CDR3 in amino acids: CASSPQGDGELFF. The CDR3 nucleotides read TGCGCCAGCAGCCCGCAGGGGGACGGGGAGCTGTTTTTT.

The chain combines TRBV9 with TRBJ1-1; D gene uncertain. V lost 3 bases to trimming and J lost 0 bases, with 6 bases between them. Germline loops: CDR1 SGDLS, CDR2 YYNGEE. The CDR3 totals 13 residues. This CDR3 reads CASSAGMNTEAFF. In DNA, the CDR3 is TGTGCCAGCAGCGCGGGGATGAACACTGAAGCTTTCTTT.

The gene calls are TRBV7-3 and TRBJ2-3, with a tentative D call TRBD2 (5 bases). V was pared by 5 bases and J by 6 bases, with 12 bases between. Per germline, CDR1 SGHTA and CDR2 FQGTGA. This CDR3 is built from 13 residues. The CDR3 DNA is TGTGCCAGCAGCACCCAAGAGCGGGATACGCAGTATTTT. The encoded protein is CASSTQERDTQYF.

This chain joins TRBV18 and TRBJ2-6; 9 bases are a match to TRBD1. The V and J ends lost 3 bases and 4 bases, in that order; junction bases with no gene match: 4. The CDR3 extends over 16 amino acids. The germline V gene encodes CDR1 KGHSH and CDR2 LQKENI. Here the CDR3 reads CASSPTGGAGANVLTF. The DNA of the CDR3 is TGTGCCAGCTCACCCACAGGGGGCGCCGGGGCCAACGTCCTGACTTTC.

Note on this clone: This specimen includes other DNA sequences encoding the same CDR3. The CDR3: CASSSSGTGYNEQFF. The CDR3 DNA is TGTGCCAGCAGCTCATCCGGGACAGGATACAATGAGCAGTTCTTC. V gene TRBV7-3 combines with J gene TRBJ2-1; 8 bases agree with TRBD1. The CDR3 extends over 15 amino acids. Losses at the gene ends were 4 bases for V and 4 bases for J; bases not matched to a gene: 6. Per the germline V gene, CDR1 is SGHTA and CDR2 is FQGTGA.

The rearrangement links TRBV4-1 to TRBJ1-1; 7 bases fit TRBD1. The CDR3 has 17 residues. V shed 4 bases and J 1 base; nucleotides not matched to a gene: 12. Germline CDR1 reads MGHRA; CDR2 reads YSYEKL. The CDR3 nucleotides are TGCGCCAGCAGCCGGACAGGACATGGGTTAACGAACACTGAAGCTTTCTTT. It is translated as CASSRTGHGLTNTEAFF.

The chain has TRBV5-8 and TRBJ1-4; D is uncertain. CDR3 length: 16 amino acids. V lost 0 bases and J 4 bases, leaving 13 bases between the germline ends. The germline V gene encodes CDR1 SGHTS and CDR2 YDEGEE. Here the CDR3 reads CASSLGPPAVNEKLFF. CDR3 in DNA: TGTGCCAGCAGCTTGGGGCCTCCCGCAGTTAATGAAAAACTGTTTTTT.

The rearrangement links TRBV7-9 to TRBJ2-7, with TRBD2 matching over 8 bases. There are 14 residues in the CDR3. V was clipped by 2 bases and J by 2 bases; unmatched bases: 2. Germline CDR1 SEHNR, CDR2 FQNEAQ (reference sequence). The CDR3: CASSLSGSTYEQYF. CDR3 DNA: TGTGCCAGCAGCTTAAGCGGGAGTACCTACGAGCAGTACTTC.